The 11 T cell receptor beta chains reported below all come from one sample, sequenced in a study of PD-1 blockade in classical Hodgkin lymphoma (dated by TCRdb to 2019 to 2021). Explained via the paper, the time point label denotes: cycle 4 day 1 (C4D1), after around six weeks of nivolumab. Relapse after autologous stem cell transplantation had occurred in all trial patients, and cohorts A, B and C were distinguished by prior brentuximab vedotin exposure. Library preparation used the immunoSEQ multiplex PCR assay. TCRdb provides this immuneACCESS table in a form limited to in-frame rearrangements. Some clones are lacking; in checked studies, under half of them reflect an unresolved V gene, and why the rest are absent is not known. For this sample the table gives 25,000 to 35,000 clones, of which about 70% were detected only once. The ten largest clones add up to 3.9% of the sample. The sample was peripheral blood mononuclear cells (PBMCs), taken before the fourth cycle of nivolumab. The receptors derive from a human donor with classical Hodgkin lymphoma.

J is TRBJ1-1 and V is TRBV5-6; D call uncertain. The CDR3 contains 11 residues. V was cut by 2 bases and J by 6 bases, with 5 bases left in between. Per the germline V gene, CDR1 is SGHDT and CDR2 is YYEEEE. The CDR3 region is CASSFSAEAFF. In nucleotides, the CDR3 is TGTGCCAGCAGCTTTTCCGCTGAAGCTTTCTTT.

This clone was counted a single time. The V call is TRBV4-2, the J call TRBJ2-5; D uncertain. Trimming took 1 base from V and 4 from J, leaving 13 bases between them. The CDR3 has 15 amino acids. The V gene's germline CDR1 is LGHNA and CDR2 YNFKEQ. The CDR3 DNA sequence: TGTGCCAGCAGCCAAGTTTCGGTCAAACGAGAGACCCAGTACTTC. It yields the protein CASSQVSVKRETQYF.

This sequence joins TRBV7-9 and TRBJ1-4; 11 bases map to TRBD1. The J segment lost 6 bases and the V segment lost 5 bases, leaving 2 bases of the junction unmatched. Germline values: CDR1 SEHNR, CDR2 FQNEAQ (reference sequence). The CDR3 has 14 residues. The CDR3 here is CASSRTGGDEKLFF. The CDR3 region has the DNA TGTGCCAGCAGCCGGACAGGGGGCGATGAAAAACTGTTTTTT.

The chain has TRBV7-2 and TRBJ2-2; D unclear. V was pared by 1 base and J by 7 bases, with 7 bases between. There are 13 residues in the CDR3. The germline V gene encodes CDR1 SGHTA and CDR2 FQGNSA. Written as DNA, the CDR3 is TGTGCCAGCAGCTTAGGAGTTAGCGGGGAGCTGTTTTTT. Its protein is CASSLGVSGELFF.

The V call is TRBV5-5, the J call TRBJ1-1; TRBD1 might be the D (5 bases). The germline gives CDR1 SGHKS, CDR2 YYEKEE (reference sequence). This CDR3 is 13 amino acids long. V lost 1 base and J 5 bases, leaving 9 bases between the germline ends. The CDR3, as DNA: TGTGCCAGCAGCTTGTCCGGGGGTACTGAAGCTTTCTTT. Protein: CASSLSGGTEAFF.

This clone is deemed medium-sized. The rearrangement uses TRBV6-5 and TRBJ2-7; a possible D gene is TRBD2 (6 bases). This CDR3 comprises 12 residues. The V and J ends lost 7 bases and 0 bases respectively, with 7 bases between them. CDR1 is MNHEY, CDR2 SVGAGI, per germline. In DNA form, the CDR3 reads TGTGCCAGCATGGGGGGCTCCTACGAGCAGTACTTC. Amino acids: CASMGGSYEQYF.

This clone showed up just once. The chain combines TRBV7-9 with TRBJ2-1; the match to TRBD1 covers 8 bases. This CDR3 contains 16 residues. V trimming: 5 bases; J trimming: 3 bases; junction bases outside the gene matches: 9. The germline V gene has CDR1 SEHNR and CDR2 FQNEAQ (reference sequence). CDR3 nucleotide sequence: TGTGCCAGCAGCCCCTCGACAGGGGAGAACTACAATGAGCAGTTCTTC. Encoded protein: CASSPSTGENYNEQFF.

The chain recombines TRBV28 with TRBJ2-1; the match to TRBD2 covers 13 bases. CDR3 length: 15 amino acids. Germline V gene data show CDR1 as MDHEN and CDR2 as SYDVKM. The J segment lost 6 bases and the V segment lost 3 bases, leaving 2 bases of the junction unmatched. CDR3 nucleotides: TGTGCCAGCAGTTTCGGGACTAGCGGGGCCAATGAGCAGTTCTTC. This sequence encodes CASSFGTSGANEQFF.

The V and J genes are TRBV7-9 and TRBJ1-1; D perhaps matches TRBD1 (6 bases). CDR1 and CDR2 from the germline V gene are SEHNR and FQNEAQ (reference sequence). V was cut by 1 base and J by 2 bases, with 8 bases left in between. This CDR3 contains 14 residues. The CDR3 region is CASSLDGGNTEAFF. The CDR3 nucleotides read TGTGCCAGCAGCTTAGATGGGGGCAACACTGAAGCTTTCTTT.

With regard to this clone: This same CDR3 is encoded by further DNA sequences in the sample. The chain uses TRBV5-1 and TRBJ1-1, with no clear D. The CDR3 contains 11 residues. Trimming took 2 bases from V and 2 from J, leaving 1 base between them. Germline V lookup: CDR1 SGHRS, CDR2 YFSETQ. CDR3 sequence (DNA): TGCGCCAGCAGCTTAAACACTGAAGCTTTCTTT. This gives the protein CASSLNTEAFF.

The chain has TRBV15 and TRBJ2-7, with 11 positions matching TRBD2. The ends lost 2 bases at V and 4 bases at J; junction bases unmatched: 4. Germline CDR1 LNHNV, CDR2 YYDKDF (reference sequence). This CDR3 has 15 amino acids. The CDR3 region is CATSRTSGSMYEQYF. The CDR3 nucleotides read TGTGCCACCAGCAGAACTAGCGGGAGTATGTACGAGCAGTACTTC.